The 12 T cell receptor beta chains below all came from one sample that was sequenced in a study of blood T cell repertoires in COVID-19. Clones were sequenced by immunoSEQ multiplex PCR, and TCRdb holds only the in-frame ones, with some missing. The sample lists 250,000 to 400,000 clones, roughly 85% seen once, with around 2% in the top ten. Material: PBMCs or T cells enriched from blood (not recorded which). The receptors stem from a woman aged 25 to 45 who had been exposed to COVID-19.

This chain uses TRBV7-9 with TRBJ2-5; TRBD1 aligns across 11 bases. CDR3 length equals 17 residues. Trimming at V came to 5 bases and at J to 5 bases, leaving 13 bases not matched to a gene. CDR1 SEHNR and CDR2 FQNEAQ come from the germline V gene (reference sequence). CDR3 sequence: CASSPADWTGGGETQYF. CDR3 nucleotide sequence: TGTGCCAGCAGCCCTGCTGATTGGACAGGGGGCGGTGAGACCCAGTACTTC.

This chain's CDR3 is CAWRRGGWVTEAFF. Written as DNA, the CDR3 is TGTGCCTGGAGGAGAGGGGGTTGGGTTACTGAAGCTTTCTTT. J is TRBJ1-1 and V is TRBV30; a weak D match, TRBD1 (6 bases). CDR3 length equals 14 residues. CDR1 and CDR2 (germline): GTSNPN, SVGIG (reference sequence). Trimming removed 3 bases at V and 5 bases at J, with 16 bases between.

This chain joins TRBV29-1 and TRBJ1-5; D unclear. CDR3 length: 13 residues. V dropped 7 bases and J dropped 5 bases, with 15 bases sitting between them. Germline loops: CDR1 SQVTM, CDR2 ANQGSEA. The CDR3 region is CSALGIADQPQHF. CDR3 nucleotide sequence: TGCAGCGCCCTGGGTATAGCAGATCAGCCCCAGCATTTT.

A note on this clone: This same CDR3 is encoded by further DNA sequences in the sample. The CDR3: CASSPTGSSYEQYF. The DNA of the CDR3 is TGTGCCAGCAGTCCTACAGGGAGCTCCTACGAGCAGTACTTC. The chain links TRBV28 to TRBJ2-7; the D gene is possibly TRBD1 (6 bases). The CDR3 consists of 14 residues. The ends were cut back, 5 bases at V and 0 bases at J, with 11 bases in the middle. Germline values: CDR1 MDHEN, CDR2 SYDVKM.

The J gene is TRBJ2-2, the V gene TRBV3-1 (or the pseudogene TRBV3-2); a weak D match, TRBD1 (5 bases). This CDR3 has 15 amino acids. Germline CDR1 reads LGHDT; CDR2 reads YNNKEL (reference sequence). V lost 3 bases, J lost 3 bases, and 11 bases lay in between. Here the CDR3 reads CASSHSQGYTGELFF. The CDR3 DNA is TGTGCCAGCAGCCACAGTCAGGGTTACACCGGGGAGCTGTTTTTT.

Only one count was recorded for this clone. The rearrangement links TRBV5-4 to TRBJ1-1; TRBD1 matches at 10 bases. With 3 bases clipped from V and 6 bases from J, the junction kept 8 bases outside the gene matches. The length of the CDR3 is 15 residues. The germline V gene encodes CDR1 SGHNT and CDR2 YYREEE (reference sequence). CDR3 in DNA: TGTGCCAGCAGCTCCCGAGACAGGGGGCTCGCTGAAGCTTTCTTT. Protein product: CASSSRDRGLAEAFF.

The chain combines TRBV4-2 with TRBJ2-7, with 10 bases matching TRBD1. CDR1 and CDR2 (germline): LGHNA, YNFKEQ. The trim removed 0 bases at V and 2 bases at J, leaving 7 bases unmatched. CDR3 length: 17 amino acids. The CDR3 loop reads CASSQEWFGQGAYEQYF. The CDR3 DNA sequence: TGTGCCAGCAGCCAAGAGTGGTTTGGACAGGGGGCCTACGAGCAGTACTTC.

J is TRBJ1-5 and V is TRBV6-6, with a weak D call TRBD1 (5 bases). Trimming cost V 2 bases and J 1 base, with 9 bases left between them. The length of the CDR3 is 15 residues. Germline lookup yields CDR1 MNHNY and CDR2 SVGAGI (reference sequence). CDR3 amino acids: CASSYGQGSNQPQHF. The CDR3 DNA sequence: TGTGCCAGCAGTTACGGGCAGGGAAGCAATCAGCCCCAGCATTTT.

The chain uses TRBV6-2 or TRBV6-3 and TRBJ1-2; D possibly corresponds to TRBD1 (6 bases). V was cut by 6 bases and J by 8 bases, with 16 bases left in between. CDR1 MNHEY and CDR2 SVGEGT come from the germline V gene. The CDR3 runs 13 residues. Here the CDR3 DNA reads TGTGCCAGCAGCTCAGGGGCTTCGGGAGGCTACACCTTC. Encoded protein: CASSSGASGGYTF.

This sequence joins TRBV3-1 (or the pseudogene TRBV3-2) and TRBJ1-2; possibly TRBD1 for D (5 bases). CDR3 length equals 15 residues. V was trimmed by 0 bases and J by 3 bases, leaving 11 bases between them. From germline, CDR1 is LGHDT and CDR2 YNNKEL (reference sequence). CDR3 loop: CASSQDRGGDYGYTF. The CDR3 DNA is TGTGCCAGCAGCCAAGATCGGGGGGGAGACTATGGCTACACCTTC.

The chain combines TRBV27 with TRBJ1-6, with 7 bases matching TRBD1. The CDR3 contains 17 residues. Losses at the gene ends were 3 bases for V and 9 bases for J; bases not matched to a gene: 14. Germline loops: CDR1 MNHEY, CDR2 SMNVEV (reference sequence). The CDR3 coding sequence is TGTGCCAGCAGTTTGACATCACCGACAGGGAGAATTTCACCCCTCCACTTT. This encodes CASSLTSPTGRISPLHF.

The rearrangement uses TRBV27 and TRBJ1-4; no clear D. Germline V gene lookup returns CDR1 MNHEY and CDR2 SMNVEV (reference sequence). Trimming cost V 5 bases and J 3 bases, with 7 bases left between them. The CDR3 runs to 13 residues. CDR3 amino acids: CASSVVANEKLFF. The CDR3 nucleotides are TGTGCCAGCAGTGTGGTAGCTAATGAAAAACTGTTTTTT.